This TCR beta chain was obtained from a study of T cell repertoires in cytomegalovirus infection. Background on the study: The study used recently identified HLA-C-restricted and well-studied HLA-B-restricted CMV epitopes. Carrying CMV and the relevant HLA type showed in public TCR beta signatures.

TCRdb reprocessed the reads with MiXCR, giving one entry per CDR3 protein. The data contain about 700,000 distinct CDR3 sequences, roughly 30% of them singletons. With respect to this clonotype: Its antigen is not identified.

The sequence was collected from a human donor in good health (CMV status not recorded). Some clones in this sample may be carry-over from other donors' samples. The sequenced sample was cultured PBMCs, obtained from culture after CMV antigen stimulation.

The CDR3 is CASSILTSPAFF. CDR3 DNA sequence: TGTGCCAGTAGTATTCTAACGAGCCCGGCTTTCTTT. The chain joins TRBV19 to TRBJ1-1; D unresolved. Germline V gives CDR1 LNHDA, CDR2 SQIVND (reference sequence). Trimming shortened V by 3 bases and J by 11 bases, and 13 bases separated the two germline ends. This CDR3 region has 12 residues.